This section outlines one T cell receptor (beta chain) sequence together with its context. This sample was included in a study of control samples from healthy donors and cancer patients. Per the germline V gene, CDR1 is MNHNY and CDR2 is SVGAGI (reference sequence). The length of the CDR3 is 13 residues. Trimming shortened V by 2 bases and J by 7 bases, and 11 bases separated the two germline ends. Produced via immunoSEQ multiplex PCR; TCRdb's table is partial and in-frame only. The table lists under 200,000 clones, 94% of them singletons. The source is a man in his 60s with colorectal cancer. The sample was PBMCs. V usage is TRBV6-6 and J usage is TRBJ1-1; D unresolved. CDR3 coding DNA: TGTGCCAGCAGTTACGGGAGGATCGGTGAAGCTTTCTTT. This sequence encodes CASSYGRIGEAFF.